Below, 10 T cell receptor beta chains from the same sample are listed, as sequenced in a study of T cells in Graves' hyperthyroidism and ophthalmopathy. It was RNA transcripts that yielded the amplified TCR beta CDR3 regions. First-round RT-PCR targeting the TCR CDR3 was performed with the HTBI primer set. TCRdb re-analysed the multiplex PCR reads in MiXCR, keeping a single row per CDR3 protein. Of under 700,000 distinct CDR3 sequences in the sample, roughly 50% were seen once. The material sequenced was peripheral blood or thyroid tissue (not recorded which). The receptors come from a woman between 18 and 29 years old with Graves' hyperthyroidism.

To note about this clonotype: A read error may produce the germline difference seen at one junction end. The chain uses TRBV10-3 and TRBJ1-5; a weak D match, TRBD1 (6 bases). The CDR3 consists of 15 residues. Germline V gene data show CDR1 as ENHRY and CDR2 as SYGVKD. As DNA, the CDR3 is TGTGCCAGCAGTTACTTGGCAGGGGACAATCAGCCCCAGCATTTT. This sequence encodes CASSYLAGDNQPQHF.

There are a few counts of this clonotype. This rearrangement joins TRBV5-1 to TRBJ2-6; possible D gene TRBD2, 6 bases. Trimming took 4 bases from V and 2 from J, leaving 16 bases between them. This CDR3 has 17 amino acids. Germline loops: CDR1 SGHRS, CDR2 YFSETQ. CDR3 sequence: CASSLEGPATGANVLTF. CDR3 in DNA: TGCGCCAGCAGCCTGGAGGGACCAGCCACTGGGGCCAACGTCCTGACTTTC.

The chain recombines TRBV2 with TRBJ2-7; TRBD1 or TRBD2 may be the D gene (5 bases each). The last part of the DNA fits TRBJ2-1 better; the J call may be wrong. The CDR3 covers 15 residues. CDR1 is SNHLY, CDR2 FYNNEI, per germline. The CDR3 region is CASGTGQESYNEQFF. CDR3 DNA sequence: TGTGCCAGTGGGACCGGGCAGGAGTCCTACAATGAGCAGTTCTTC.

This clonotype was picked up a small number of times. The DNA of the CDR3 is TGCAGTGCTAGAGTAACGGCTAGCAATCAGCCCCAGCATTTT. Translating it yields CSARVTASNQPQHF. This rearrangement joins TRBV20-1 to TRBJ1-5, with D unresolved. V was pared by 1 base and J by 0 bases, with 7 bases between. Germline V lookup: CDR1 DFQATT, CDR2 SNEGSKA (reference sequence). The CDR3 spans 14 residues.

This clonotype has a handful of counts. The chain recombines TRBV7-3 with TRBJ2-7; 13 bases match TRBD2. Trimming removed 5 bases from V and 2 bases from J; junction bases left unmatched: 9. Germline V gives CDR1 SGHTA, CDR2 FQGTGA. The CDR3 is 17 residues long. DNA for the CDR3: TGTGCCAGCAGCCCCGGACTAGCGGGAGTGGTCGCCTACGAGCAGTACTTC. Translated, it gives CASSPGLAGVVAYEQYF.

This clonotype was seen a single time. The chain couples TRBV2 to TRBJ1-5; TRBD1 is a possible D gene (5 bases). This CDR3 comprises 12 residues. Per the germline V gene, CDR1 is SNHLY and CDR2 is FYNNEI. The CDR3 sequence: CAPGWSNQPQHF. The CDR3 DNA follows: TGTGCTCCAGGGTGGAGCAATCAGCCCCAGCATTTT.

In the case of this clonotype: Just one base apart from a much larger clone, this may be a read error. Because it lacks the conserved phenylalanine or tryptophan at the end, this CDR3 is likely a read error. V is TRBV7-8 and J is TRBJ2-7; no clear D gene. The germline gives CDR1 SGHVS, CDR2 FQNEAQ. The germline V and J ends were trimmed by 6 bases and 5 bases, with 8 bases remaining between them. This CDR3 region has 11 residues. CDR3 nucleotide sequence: TGTGCCAGCAGTTATAAAGACGAGCAGTACTCC. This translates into CASSYKDEQYS.

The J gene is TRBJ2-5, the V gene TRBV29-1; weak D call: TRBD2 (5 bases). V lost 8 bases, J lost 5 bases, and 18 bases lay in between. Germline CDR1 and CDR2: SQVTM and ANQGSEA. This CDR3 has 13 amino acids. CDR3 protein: CSSPDLGMETQYF. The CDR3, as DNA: TGCAGCAGTCCGGACCTCGGGATGGAGACCCAGTACTTC.

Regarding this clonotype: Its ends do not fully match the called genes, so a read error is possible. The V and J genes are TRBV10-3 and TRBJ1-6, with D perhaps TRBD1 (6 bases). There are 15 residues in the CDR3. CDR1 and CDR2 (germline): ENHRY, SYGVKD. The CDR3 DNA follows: TGTGCCAGCAGTGATAACTCAGGGGTCGGTTCACCCCTCCACTTT. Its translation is CASSDNSGVGSPLHF.

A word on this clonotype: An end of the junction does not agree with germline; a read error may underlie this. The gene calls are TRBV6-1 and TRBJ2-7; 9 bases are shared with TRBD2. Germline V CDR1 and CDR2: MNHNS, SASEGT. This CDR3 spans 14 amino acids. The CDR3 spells CASDEREDSYEQNF. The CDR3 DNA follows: TGTGCCAGCGATGAGCGGGAGGACTCCTACGAGCAGAACTTC.